What follows describes a single TCR beta chain. The data derive from a study of blood T cell repertoires in COVID-19. About the research overall: Samples representing acute and convalescent COVID-19 were sourced from the United States, Italy and Spain. Sources were T cells, B-cell-depleted T cells, or PBMCs; the material itself was cDNA or gDNA.

Under the authors' procedure: Nucleated cell counts were estimated from reference gene primer amplification. Produced via immunoSEQ multiplex PCR; TCRdb's table is partial and in-frame only. V and J calls and clone size are as listed in that table; D and trimming were resolved from the DNA. Here the sample spans some 120,000 clones, approximately 90% being singletons. The germline V gene encodes CDR1 WNHNN and CDR2 SYGVQD (reference sequence). Trimming left V 2 bases short and J 6 bases short, with 13 bases between. CDR3 length: 15 amino acids. The sequencing sample was made of peripheral blood. The V gene is TRBV10-1, the J gene TRBJ2-2, with D possibly TRBD2 on 5 matching bases. This TCR came from a human donor with active COVID-19. The donor label of this sample is uncertain. CDR3 nucleotide sequence: TGCGCCAGCAGTGAGGTGCCTAGCCTGGCCGGGGAGCTGTTTTTT. Its translation is CASSEVPSLAGELFF.